This T cell receptor (beta chain) was profiled in a study of identical twins. TCRdb re-derived calls from the 5' RACE reads in MiXCR, one entry per CDR3 protein. This sample has approximately 220,000 distinct CDR3 sequences; 6% to 8% occur once, and the top ten carry around 5.4%. This clonotype has just a few counts. V dropped 8 bases and J dropped 4 bases, with 19 bases sitting between them. The CDR3 is 15 residues long. These data are also associated with another study on yellow fever vaccine responses in identical twins.

The sequenced material came from CD8+ T cells sorted from blood. The origin of this receptor is a woman in her late teens or twenties in good health. This chain joins TRBV12-3 or TRBV12-4 and TRBJ2-3; D perhaps matches TRBD2 (6 bases). Here the CDR3 reads CASDSGGSLADTQYF. CDR3 sequence (DNA): TGTGCCAGCGATTCTGGAGGGAGTCTCGCAGATACGCAGTATTTT.